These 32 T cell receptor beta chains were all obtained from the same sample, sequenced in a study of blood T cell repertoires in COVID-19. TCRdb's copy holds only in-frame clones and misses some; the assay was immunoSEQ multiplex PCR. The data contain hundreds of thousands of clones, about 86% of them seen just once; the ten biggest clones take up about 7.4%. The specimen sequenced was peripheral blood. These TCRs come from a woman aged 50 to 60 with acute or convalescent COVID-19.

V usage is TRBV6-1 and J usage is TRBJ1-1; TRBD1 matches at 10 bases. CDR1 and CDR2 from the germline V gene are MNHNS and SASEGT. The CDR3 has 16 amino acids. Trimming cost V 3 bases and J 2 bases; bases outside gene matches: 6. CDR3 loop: CASSDARDRGNTEAFF. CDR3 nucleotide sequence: TGTGCCAGCAGTGATGCCCGGGACAGGGGAAACACTGAAGCTTTCTTT.

Here the CDR3 reads CASSADDRGGSDTQYF. CDR3 DNA: TGTGCCAGCAGCGCCGACGACAGGGGGGGCTCAGATACGCAGTATTTT. The chain recombines TRBV5-4 with TRBJ2-3, with 9 bases aligning to TRBD1. The CDR3 extends over 16 amino acids. Germline V lookup: CDR1 SGHNT, CDR2 YYREEE (reference sequence). Trimming at V came to 4 bases and at J to 4 bases, leaving 10 bases not matched to a gene.

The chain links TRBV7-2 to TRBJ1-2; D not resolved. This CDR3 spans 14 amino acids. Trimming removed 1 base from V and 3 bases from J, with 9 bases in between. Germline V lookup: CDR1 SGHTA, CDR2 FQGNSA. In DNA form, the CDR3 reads TGTGCCAGCAGCTTAGTGTCCGACTACTATGGCTACACCTTC. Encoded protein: CASSLVSDYYGYTF.

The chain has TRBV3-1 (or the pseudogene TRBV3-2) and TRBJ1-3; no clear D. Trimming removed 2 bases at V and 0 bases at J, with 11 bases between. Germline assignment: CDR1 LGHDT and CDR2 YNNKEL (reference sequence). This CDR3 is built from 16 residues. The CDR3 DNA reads TGTGCCAGCAGCCAAAGCTTGTTGAGCTCTGGAAACACCATATATTTT. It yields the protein CASSQSLLSSGNTIYF.

In nucleotides, the CDR3 is TGTGCCAGCAGTTTGAGGACAGCCTACGAGCAGTACTTC. Its protein is CASSLRTAYEQYF. This chain connects TRBV28 to TRBJ2-7, with D tentatively TRBD1 (6 bases). V shed 3 bases and J shed 2 bases, with 8 bases lying between them. CDR1 MDHEN and CDR2 SYDVKM come from the germline V gene. CDR3 length: 13 residues.

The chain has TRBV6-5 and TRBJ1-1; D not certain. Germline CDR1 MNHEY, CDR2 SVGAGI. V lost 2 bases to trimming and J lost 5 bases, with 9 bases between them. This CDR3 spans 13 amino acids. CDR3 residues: CASSYQKRTEAFF. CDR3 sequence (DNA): TGTGCCAGCAGTTACCAGAAGCGGACTGAAGCTTTCTTT.

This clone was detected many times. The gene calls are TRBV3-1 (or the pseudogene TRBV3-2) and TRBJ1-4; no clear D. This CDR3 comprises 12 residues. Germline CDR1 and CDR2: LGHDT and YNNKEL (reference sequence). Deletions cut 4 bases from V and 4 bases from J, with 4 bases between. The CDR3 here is CASSLRNEKLFF. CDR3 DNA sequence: TGTGCCAGCAGCCTCCGTAATGAAAAACTGTTTTTT.

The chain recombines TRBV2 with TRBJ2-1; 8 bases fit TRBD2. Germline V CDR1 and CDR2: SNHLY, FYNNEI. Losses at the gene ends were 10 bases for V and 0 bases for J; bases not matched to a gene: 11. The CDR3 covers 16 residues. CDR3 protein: CATPRQRETSYNEQFF. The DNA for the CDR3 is TGTGCCACCCCCCGCCAGCGGGAGACCTCCTACAATGAGCAGTTCTTC.

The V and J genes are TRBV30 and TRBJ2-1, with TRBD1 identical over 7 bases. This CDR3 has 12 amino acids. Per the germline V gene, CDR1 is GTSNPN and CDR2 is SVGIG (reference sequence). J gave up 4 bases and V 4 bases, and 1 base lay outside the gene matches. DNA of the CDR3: TGTGCCTGGACAGGGGGATACAATGAGCAGTTCTTC. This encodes CAWTGGYNEQFF.

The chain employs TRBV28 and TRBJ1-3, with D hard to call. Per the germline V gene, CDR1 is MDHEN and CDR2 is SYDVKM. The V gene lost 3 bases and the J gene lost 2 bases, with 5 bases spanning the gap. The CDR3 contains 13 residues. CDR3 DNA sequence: TGTGCCAGCAGTTTGAGGGCTGGAAACACCATATATTTT. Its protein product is CASSLRAGNTIYF.

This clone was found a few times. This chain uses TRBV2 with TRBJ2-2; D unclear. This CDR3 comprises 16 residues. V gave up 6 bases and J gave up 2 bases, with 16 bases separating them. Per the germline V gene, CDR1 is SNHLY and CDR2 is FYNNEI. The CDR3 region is CASRTGSNSNTGELFF. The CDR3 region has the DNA TGTGCCAGCAGGACCGGGTCTAACTCAAACACCGGGGAGCTGTTTTTT. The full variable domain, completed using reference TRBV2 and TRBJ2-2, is EPEVTQTPSHQVTQMGQEVILRCVPISNHLYFYWYRQILGQKVEFLVSFYNNEISEKSEIFDDQFSVERPDGSNFTLKIRSTKLEDSAMYFCASRTGSNSNTGELFFGEGSRLTVL.

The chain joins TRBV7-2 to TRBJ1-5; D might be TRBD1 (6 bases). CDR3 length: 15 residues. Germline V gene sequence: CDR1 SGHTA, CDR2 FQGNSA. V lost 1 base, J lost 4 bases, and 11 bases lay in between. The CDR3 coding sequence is TGTGCCAGCAGCTTAGTGGGGGCCGGTAATCAGCCCCAGCATTTT. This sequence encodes CASSLVGAGNQPQHF.

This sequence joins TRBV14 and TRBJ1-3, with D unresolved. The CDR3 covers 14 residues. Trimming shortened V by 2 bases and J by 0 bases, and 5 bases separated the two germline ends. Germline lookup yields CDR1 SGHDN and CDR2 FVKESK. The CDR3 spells CASSQLSSGNTIYF. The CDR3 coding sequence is TGTGCCAGCAGCCAACTTAGCTCTGGAAACACCATATATTTT.

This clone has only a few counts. The CDR3 is CASSFGSNMNTEAFF. The DNA for the CDR3 is TGTGCCAGCAGCTTCGGGAGCAACATGAACACTGAAGCTTTCTTT. The rearrangement links TRBV5-5 to TRBJ1-1; D ambiguous. This CDR3 region has 15 residues. The V and J ends lost 2 bases and 0 bases respectively, with 11 bases between them. Per germline, CDR1 SGHKS and CDR2 YYEKEE (reference sequence). The variable domain in full, completed from reference TRBV5-5 and TRBJ1-1, reads DAGVTQSPTHLIKTRGQQVTLRCSPISGHKSVSWYQQVLGQGPQFIFQYYEKEERGRGNFPDRFSARQFPNYSSELNVNALLLGDSALYLCASSFGSNMNTEAFFGQGTRLTVV.

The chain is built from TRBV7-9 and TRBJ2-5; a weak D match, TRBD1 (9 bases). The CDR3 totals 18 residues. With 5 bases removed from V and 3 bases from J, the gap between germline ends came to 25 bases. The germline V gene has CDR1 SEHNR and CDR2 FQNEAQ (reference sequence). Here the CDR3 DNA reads TGTGCCAGCAGCCCGGGGGGGAGGGACAGGGTTCAGGAAGAGACCCAGTACTTC. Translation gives CASSPGGRDRVQEETQYF.

The CDR3 spells CASSSTALSHYGYTF. The CDR3 coding sequence is TGTGCCAGCAGTTCTACCGCCCTTTCCCACTATGGCTACACCTTC. The chain is built from TRBV27 and TRBJ1-2; D is unclear. CDR1 MNHEY and CDR2 SMNVEV come from the germline V gene (reference sequence). With 4 bases removed from V and 3 bases from J, the gap between germline ends came to 15 bases. The CDR3 spans 15 residues.

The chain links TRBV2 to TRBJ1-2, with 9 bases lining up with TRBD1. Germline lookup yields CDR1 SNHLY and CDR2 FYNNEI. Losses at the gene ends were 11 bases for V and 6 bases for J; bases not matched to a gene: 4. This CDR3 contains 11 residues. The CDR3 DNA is TGTGCCGGACAGGGGTTCGATGGCTACACCTTC. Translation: CAGQGFDGYTF.

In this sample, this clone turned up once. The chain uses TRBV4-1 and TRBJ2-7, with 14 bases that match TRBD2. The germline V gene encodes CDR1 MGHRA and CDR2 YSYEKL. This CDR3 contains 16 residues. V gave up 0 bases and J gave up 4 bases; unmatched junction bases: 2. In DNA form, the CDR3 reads TGCGCCAGCAGCCAAGAGGGGACTAGCGGGAGTTACGAGCAGTACTTC. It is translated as CASSQEGTSGSYEQYF.

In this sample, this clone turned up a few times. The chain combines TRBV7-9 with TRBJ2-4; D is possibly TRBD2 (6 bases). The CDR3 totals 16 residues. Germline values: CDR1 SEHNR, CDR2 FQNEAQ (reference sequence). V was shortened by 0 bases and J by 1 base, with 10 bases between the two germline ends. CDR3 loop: CASSLAWGVAKNIQYF. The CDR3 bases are TGTGCCAGCAGCTTAGCTTGGGGGGTGGCCAAAAACATTCAGTACTTC.

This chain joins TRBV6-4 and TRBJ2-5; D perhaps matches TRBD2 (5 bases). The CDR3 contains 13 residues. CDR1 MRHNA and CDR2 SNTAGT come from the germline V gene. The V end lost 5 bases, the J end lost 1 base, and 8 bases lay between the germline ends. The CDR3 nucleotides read TGTGCCAGCAGTCGCAGCGGCCAAGAGACCCAGTACTTC. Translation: CASSRSGQETQYF.

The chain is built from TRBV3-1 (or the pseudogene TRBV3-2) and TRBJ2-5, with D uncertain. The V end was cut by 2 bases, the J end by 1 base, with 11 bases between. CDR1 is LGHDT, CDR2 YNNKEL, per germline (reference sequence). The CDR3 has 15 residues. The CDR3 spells CASSQFLGPQETQYF. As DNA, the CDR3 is TGTGCCAGCAGCCAATTCCTGGGCCCCCAAGAGACCCAGTACTTC.

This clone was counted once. CDR3 protein: CASSRRAGGTDTQYF. CDR3 nucleotides: TGCGCCAGCAGCCGACGTGCCGGGGGCACAGATACGCAGTATTTT. The chain combines TRBV5-1 with TRBJ2-3, with D maybe TRBD2 (5 bases). Germline V gene lookup returns CDR1 SGHRS and CDR2 YFSETQ. This CDR3 region has 15 residues. Deletions cut 4 bases from V and 1 base from J, with 13 bases between.

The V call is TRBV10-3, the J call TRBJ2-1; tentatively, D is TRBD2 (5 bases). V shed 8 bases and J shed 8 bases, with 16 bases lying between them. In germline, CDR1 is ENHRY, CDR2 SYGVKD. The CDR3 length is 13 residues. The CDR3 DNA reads TGTGCCATCGAGGAGGTAAACGGGGATGAGCAGTTCTTC. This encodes CAIEEVNGDEQFF.

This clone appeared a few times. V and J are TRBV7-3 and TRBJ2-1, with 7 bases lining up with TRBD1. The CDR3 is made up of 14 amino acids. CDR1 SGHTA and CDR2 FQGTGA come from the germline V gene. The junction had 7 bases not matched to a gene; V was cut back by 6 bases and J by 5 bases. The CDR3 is CASSPGTVHNEQFF. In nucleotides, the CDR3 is TGTGCCAGCAGTCCCGGGACAGTACACAATGAGCAGTTCTTC.

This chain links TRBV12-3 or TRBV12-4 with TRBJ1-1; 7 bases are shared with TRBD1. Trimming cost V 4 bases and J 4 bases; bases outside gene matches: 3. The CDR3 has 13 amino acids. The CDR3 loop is CASSSSGGTEAFF. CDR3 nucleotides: TGTGCCAGCAGTTCATCAGGGGGCACTGAAGCTTTCTTT.

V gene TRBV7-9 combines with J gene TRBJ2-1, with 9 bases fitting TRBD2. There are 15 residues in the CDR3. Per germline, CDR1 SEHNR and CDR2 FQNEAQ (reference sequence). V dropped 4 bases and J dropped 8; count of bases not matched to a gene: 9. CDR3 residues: CASSSLREGLDEQFF. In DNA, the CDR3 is TGTGCCAGCAGCTCCTTGCGGGAGGGCCTGGATGAGCAGTTCTTC. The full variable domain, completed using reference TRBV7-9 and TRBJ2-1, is DTGVSQNPRHKITKRGQNVTFRCDPISEHNRLYWYRQTLGQGPEFLTYFQNEAQLEKSRLLSDRFSAERPKGSFSTLEIQRTEQGDSAMYLCASSSLREGLDEQFFGPGTRLTVL.

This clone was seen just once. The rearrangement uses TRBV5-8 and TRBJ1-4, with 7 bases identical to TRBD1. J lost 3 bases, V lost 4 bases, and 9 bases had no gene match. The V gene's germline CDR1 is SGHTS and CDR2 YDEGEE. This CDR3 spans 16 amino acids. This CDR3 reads CASSQEGALANEKLFF. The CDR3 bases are TGTGCCAGCAGCCAAGAGGGGGCCTTAGCTAATGAAAAACTGTTTTTT.

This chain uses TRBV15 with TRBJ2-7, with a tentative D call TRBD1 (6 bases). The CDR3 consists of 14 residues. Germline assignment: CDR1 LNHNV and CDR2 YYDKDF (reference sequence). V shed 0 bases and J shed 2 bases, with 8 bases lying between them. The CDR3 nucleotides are TGTGCCACCAGCAGAGATAAGGGGGCCTACGAGCAGTACTTC. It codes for CATSRDKGAYEQYF.

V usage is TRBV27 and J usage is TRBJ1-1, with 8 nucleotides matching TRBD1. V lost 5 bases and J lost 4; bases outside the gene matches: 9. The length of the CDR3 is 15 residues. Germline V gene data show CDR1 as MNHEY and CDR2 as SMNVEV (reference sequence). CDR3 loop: CASSPRPDRATEAFF. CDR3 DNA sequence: TGTGCCAGCAGTCCACGCCCGGACAGGGCCACTGAAGCTTTCTTT.

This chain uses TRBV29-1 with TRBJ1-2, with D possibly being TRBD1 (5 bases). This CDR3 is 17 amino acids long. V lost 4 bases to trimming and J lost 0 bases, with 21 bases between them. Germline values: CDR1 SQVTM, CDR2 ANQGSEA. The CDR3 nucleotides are TGCAGCGTTGTAGGGTCCGGGGAGGGGAGCTCTAACTATGGCTACACCTTC. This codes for CSVVGSGEGSSNYGYTF.

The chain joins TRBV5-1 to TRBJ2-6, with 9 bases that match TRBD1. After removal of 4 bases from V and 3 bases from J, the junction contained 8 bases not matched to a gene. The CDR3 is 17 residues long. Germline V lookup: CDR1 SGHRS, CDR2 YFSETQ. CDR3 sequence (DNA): TGCGCCAGCAGCGATTCCGGGACAGGGCTTGGGGCCAACGTCCTGACTTTC. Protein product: CASSDSGTGLGANVLTF.

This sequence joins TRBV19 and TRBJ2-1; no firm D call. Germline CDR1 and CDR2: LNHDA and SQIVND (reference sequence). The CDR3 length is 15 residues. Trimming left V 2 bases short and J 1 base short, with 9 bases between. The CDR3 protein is CASSINRRSYNEQFF. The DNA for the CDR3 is TGTGCCAGTAGTATAAATAGGCGGTCCTACAATGAGCAGTTCTTC.